This TCR beta chain was identified in a study of cytomegalovirus exposure and HLA in healthy donors. Note on this clone: The antigen is not known.

Overall study results and limits: Cytomegalovirus association was assigned to about 180 TCR beta chains. One variant, a missense change in DCLRE1C, was linked in a later analysis to TCR beta V- and J-gene trimming.

Healthy individuals who donated bone marrow served as the donors. This CDR3 has 13 residues. Trimming removed 4 bases from V and 5 bases from J; junction bases left unmatched: 2. Per the germline V gene, CDR1 is SGHRS and CDR2 is YFSETQ. In the PCR, 60 Vbeta and 13 Jbeta primers were used. Assay: immunoSEQ multiplex PCR; the TCRdb copy retains only in-frame clones and omits some. This table holds 150,000 to 200,000 clones, less than 90% found once. The receptor's source is a man aged 18 to 29 in good health and CMV-seronegative. Sequencing was performed on PBMCs. The chain combines TRBV5-1 with TRBJ2-2; 7 bases are shared with TRBD2. The CDR3 nucleotides are TGCGCCAGCAGCGCGCGGGAGACCGGGGAGCTGTTTTTT. Translation: CASSARETGELFF.